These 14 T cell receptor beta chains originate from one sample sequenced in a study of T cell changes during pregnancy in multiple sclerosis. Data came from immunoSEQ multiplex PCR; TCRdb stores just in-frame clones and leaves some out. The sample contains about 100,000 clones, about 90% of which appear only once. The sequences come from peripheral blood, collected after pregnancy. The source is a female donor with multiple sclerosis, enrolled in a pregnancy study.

CDR3 loop: CASGSDSQYGYTF. The CDR3 DNA sequence: TGTGCTAGTGGTTCCGACAGTCAATATGGCTACACCTTC. The chain has TRBV12-5 and TRBJ1-2; TRBD1 might be the D (5 bases). CDR1 is LGHNT, CDR2 FRNRAP, per germline. V lost 4 bases and J lost 5, with 11 bases in between. CDR3 length: 13 residues.

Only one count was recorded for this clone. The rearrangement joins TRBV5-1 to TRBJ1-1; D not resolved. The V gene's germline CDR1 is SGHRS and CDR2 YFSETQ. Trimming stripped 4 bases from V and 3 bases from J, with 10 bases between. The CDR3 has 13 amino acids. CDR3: CASSKGGDTEAFF. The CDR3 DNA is TGCGCCAGCAGCAAAGGCGGTGACACTGAAGCTTTCTTT.

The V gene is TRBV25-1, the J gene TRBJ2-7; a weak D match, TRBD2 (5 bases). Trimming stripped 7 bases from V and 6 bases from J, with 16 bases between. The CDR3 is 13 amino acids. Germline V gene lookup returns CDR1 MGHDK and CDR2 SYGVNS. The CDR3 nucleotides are TGTGCCAGCAACCAGGTAGGAGGCGGCGAGCAGTACTTC. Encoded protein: CASNQVGGGEQYF.

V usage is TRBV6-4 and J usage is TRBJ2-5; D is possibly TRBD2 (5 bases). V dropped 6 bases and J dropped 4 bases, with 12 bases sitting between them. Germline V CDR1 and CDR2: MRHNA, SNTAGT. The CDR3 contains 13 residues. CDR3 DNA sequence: TGTGCCAGCAGGGAGGTTTTTAGAGAGACCCAGTACTTC. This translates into CASREVFRETQYF.

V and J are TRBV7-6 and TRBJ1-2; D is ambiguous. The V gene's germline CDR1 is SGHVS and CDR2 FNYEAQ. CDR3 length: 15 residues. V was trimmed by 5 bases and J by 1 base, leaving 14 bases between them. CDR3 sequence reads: CASSPGIGLNYGYTF. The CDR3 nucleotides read TGTGCCAGCAGCCCCGGGATAGGGCTTAACTATGGCTACACCTTC.

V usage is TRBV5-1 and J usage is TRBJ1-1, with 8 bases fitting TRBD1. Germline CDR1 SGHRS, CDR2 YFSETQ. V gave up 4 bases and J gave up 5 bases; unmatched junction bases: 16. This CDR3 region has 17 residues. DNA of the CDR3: TGCGCCAGCAGCCCGTTCGGGACAGGAGGCACGGGGACTGAAGCTTTCTTT. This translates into CASSPFGTGGTGTEAFF.

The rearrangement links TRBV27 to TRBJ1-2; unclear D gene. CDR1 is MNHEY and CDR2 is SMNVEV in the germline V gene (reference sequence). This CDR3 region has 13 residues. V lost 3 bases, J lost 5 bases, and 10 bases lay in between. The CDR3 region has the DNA TGTGCCAGCAGTTTTGGGCAGGAATATGGCTACACCTTC. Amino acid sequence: CASSFGQEYGYTF.

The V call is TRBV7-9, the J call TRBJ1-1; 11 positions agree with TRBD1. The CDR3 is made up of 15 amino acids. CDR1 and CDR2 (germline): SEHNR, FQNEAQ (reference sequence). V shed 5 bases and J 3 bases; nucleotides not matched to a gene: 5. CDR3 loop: CASSPGQGAHTEAFF. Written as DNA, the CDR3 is TGTGCCAGCAGCCCAGGACAGGGGGCGCACACTGAAGCTTTCTTT.

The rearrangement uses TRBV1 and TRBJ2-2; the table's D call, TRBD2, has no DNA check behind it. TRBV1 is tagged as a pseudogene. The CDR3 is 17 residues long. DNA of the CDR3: TGCACCAGCAGCCACCCAGCTAGCGGGAGATATGCCGGGGAGCTGTTTTTT. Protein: CTSSHPASGRYAGELFF.

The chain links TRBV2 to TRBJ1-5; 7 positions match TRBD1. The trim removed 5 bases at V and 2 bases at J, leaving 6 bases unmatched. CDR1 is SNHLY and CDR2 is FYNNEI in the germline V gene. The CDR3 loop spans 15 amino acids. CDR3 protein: CASSMDRTGNQPQHF. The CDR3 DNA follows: TGTGCCAGCAGTATGGACAGGACGGGCAATCAGCCCCAGCATTTT.

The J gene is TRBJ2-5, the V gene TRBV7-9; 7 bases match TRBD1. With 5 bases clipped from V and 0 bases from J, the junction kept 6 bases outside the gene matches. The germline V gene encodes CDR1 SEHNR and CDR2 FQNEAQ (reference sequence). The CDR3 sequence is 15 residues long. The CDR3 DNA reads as TGTGCCAGCAGCACCGGGGACAGCTACCAAGAGACCCAGTACTTC. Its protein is CASSTGDSYQETQYF.

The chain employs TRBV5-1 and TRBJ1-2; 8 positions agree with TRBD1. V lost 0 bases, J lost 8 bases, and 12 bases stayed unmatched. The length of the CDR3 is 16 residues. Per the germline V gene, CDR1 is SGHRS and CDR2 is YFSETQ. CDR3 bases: TGCGCCAGCAGCTTGGAAGCAGGGGGCGTCTCCGGGGGCTACACCTTC. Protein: CASSLEAGGVSGGYTF.

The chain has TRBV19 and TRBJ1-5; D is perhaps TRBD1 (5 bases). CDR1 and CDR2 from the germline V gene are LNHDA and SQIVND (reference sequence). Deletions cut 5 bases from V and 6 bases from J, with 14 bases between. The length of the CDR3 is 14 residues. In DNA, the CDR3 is TGTGCCAGTAGTTTGTCCCGGACACGTCAGCCCCAGCATTTT. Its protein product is CASSLSRTRQPQHF.

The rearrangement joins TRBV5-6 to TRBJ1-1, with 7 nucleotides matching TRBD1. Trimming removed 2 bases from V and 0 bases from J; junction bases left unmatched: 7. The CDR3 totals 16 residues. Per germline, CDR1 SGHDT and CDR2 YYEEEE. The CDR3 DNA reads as TGTGCCAGCAGCTTCCTCGGGACAGTGTTGAACACTGAAGCTTTCTTT. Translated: CASSFLGTVLNTEAFF.